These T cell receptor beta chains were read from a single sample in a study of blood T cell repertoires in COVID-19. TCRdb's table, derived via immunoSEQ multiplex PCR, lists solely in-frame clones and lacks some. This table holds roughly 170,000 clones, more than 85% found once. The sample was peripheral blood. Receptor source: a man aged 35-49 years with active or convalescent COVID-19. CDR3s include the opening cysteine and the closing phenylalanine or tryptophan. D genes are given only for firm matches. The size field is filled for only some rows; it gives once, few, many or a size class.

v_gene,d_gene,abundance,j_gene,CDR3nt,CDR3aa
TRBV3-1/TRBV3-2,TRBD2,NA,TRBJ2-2,TGTGCCAGCAGCCAGGGACTAGCGGCCGGGGAGCTGTTTTTT,CASSQGLAAGELFF
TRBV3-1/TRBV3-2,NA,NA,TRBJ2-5,TGTGCCAGCAGCCCAGGTGACAGGCCGGGGGAGACCCAGTACTTC,CASSPGDRPGETQYF
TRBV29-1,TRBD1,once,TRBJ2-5,TGCAGCGTTGACGGGTCGGGACAGGTACAAGAGACCCAGTACTTC,CSVDGSGQVQETQYF
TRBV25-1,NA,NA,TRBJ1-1,TGTGCCAGCAGTGAGCCCGGAGGGACTGAAGCTTTCTTT,CASSEPGGTEAFF
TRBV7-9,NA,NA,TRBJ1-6,TGTGCCAGCAGCTTAGTCCCGGGATCACCCCTCCACTTT,CASSLVPGSPLHF
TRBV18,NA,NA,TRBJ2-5,TGTGCCAGCTCACGCCCGGGACTTCAAGAGACCCAGTACTTC,CASSRPGLQETQYF
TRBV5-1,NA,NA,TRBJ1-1,TGCGCCAGCAGCTTGGACCGGGGATATACTGAAGCTTTCTTT,CASSLDRGYTEAFF
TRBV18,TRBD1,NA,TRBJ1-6,TGTGCCAGCTCCCTCGACAGGGCATCTTCACCCCTCCACTTT,CASSLDRASSPLHF
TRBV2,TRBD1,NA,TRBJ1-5,TGTGCCAGCACACTACAGGGGGCGAGTAATCAGCCCCAGCATTTT,CASTLQGASNQPQHF
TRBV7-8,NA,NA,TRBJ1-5,TGTGCCAGCAGCTTAGCGCGCGTCGGGACACCTAATCAGCCCCAGCATTTT,CASSLARVGTPNQPQHF
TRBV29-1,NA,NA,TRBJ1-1,TGCAGCTCAACCCCAGGGAACATGAACACTGAAGCTTTCTTT,CSSTPGNMNTEAFF
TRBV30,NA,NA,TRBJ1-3,TGTGCCTGGGGCCTAGGCGGCACCATATATTTT,CAWGLGGTIYF
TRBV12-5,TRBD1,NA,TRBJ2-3,TGTGCTAGTGGTGGACAGGAGTTGGGGTCGCAGTATTTT,CASGGQELGSQYF
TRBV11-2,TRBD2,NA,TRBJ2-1,TGTGCCAGCAGCCCCACTAGCGGGGGGTTGTACAATGAGCAGTTCTTC,CASSPTSGGLYNEQFF
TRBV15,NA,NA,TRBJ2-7,TGTGCCACCAGCAGTGCCCATGCAGTCTCCTACGAGCAGTACTTC,CATSSAHAVSYEQYF
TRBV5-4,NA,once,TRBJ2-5,TGTGCCAGCAGCTCGCCAGGGAAAGAGACCCAGTACTTC,CASSSPGKETQYF
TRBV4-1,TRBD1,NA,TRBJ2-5,TGCGCCAGCAGCCTCCAGACAGGGGTAGTGAGAGAGACCCAGTACTTC,CASSLQTGVVRETQYF
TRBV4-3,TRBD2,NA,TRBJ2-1,TGCGCCAGCAGCCAAGGACTAGCGGGCTACAATGAGCAGTTCTTC,CASSQGLAGYNEQFF
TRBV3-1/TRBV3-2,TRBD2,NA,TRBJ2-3,TGTGCCAGCAGCCCAACCGGGACTAGTAGCACAGATACGCAGTATTTT,CASSPTGTSSTDTQYF
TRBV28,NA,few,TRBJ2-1,TGTGCCAGCAGTTTTCAACAGGGTAATGAGCAGTTCTTC,CASSFQQGNEQFF
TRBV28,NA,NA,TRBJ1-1,TGTGCCAGCAGCACTCCAGGGAACACTGAAGCTTTCTTT,CASSTPGNTEAFF
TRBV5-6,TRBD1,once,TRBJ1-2,TGTGCCAGCAGCATACAAAACAGGGGGAACTATGGCTACACCTTC,CASSIQNRGNYGYTF
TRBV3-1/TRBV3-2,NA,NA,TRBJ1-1,TGTGCCAGCAGCCAACTCATCAAGACGGGCACTGAAGCTTTCTTT,CASSQLIKTGTEAFF
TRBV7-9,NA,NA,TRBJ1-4,TGTGCCAGCAGCTTAGGCCAGGCAACTAATGAAAAACTGTTTTTT,CASSLGQATNEKLFF
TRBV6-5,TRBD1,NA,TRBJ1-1,TGTGCCAGCAGCTACGGACAGGGCCCTGAAGCTTTCTTT,CASSYGQGPEAFF
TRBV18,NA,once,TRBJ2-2,TGTGCCAGCTCACTGACAGAACTCGCGAACACCGGGGAGCTGTTTTTT,CASSLTELANTGELFF
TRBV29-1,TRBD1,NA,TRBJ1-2,TGCAGCGTTGAGGCCCTGGGGGACAGAAAATATGGCTACACCTTC,CSVEALGDRKYGYTF
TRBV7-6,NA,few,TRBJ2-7,TGTGCCAGCAGCTCGACGGAACAGGGTGTCGAGCAGTACTTC,CASSSTEQGVEQYF
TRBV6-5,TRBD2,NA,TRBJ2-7,TGTGCCAGCAGGACTAGCGGGTTATACGAGCAGTACTTC,CASRTSGLYEQYF
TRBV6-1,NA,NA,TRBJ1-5,TGTGCCAGCAGTGAAGTGGTATGGAGGGTCCCTCAGCCCCAGCATTTT,CASSEVVWRVPQPQHF
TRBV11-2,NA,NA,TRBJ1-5,TGTGCCAGCAGCTTAGAAGGGAGAGGGTTCAATCAGCCCCAGCATTTT,CASSLEGRGFNQPQHF
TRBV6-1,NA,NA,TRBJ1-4,TGTGCCAGCAGTGAAGCGGGCAGTGAAAAACTGTTTTTT,CASSEAGSEKLFF
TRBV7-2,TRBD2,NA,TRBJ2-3,TGTGCCAGCAGCCCCCCCCTTGGCGGGGGACGCCCCTCAGATACGCAGTATTTT,CASSPPLGGGRPSDTQYF
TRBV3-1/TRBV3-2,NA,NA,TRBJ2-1,TGTGCCAGCAGCCAAGGCCCCGGGTCCATGGAGCAGTTCTTC,CASSQGPGSMEQFF
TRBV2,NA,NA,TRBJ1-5,TGTGCCAGCAGTGGACAAATCAATCAGCCCCAGCATTTT,CASSGQINQPQHF
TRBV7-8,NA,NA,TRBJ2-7,TGTGCCAGCGAAACAGGGTCGAGCTCCTACGAGCAGTACTTC,CASETGSSSYEQYF
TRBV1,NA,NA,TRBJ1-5,TGCACCAGCAGCCAAGATCCGGAGCGGGTTCGGATAGGGCAGCCCCAGCATTTT,CTSSQDPERVRIGQPQHF
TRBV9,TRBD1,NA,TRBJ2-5,TGTGCCAGCAGCCCTGGGACAGGGGAAGAGACCCAGTACTTC,CASSPGTGEETQYF
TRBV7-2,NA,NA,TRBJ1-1,TGTGCCAGCAGCTTAGTATCAGAGGCTACTGAAGCTTTCTTT,CASSLVSEATEAFF
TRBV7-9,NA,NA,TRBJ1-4,TGTGCCAGCAGCCGTCATCATGGGGGCGCGGTAACTAATGAAAAACTGTTTTTT,CASSRHHGGAVTNEKLFF
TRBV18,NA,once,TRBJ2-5,TGTGCCAGCTCACCACCGGTAGTAGAGACCCAGTACTTC,CASSPPVVETQYF
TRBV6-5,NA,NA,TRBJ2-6,TGTGCCAGCAGTAGGACAGCTCCTGGGGCCAACGTCCTGACTTTC,CASSRTAPGANVLTF
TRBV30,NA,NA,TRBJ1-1,TGTGCCTGGAGTGTAAGGGGGACTGAAGCTTTCTTT,CAWSVRGTEAFF
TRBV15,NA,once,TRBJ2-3,TGTGCCACCAGCCTCCCGGGTCCCCCAGATACGCAGTATTTT,CATSLPGPPDTQYF
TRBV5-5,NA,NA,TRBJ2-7,TGTGCCAGCAGCCTCGGAGGCGGTCCCTACGAGCAGTACTTC,CASSLGGGPYEQYF
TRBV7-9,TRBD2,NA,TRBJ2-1,TGTGCCAGCAGCTTAAGCGGGGGGACATCCTACAATGAGCAGTTCTTC,CASSLSGGTSYNEQFF
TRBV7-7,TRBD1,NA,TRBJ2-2,TGTGCTAGCAGCTTAGGCGGGGACAGGGTCGCCGGGGAGCTGTTTTTT,CASSLGGDRVAGELFF
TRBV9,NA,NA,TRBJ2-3,TGTGCCAGCAGCGCCTCTCCCACAGATACGCAGTATTTT,CASSASPTDTQYF
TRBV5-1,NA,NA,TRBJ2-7,TGCGCCAGCAGCTTGGCCAGCGGCGAGCAGTACTTC,CASSLASGEQYF
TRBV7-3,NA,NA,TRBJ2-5,TGTGCCAGCAGCTGGGACACCCGGGAGACCCAGTACTTC,CASSWDTRETQYF
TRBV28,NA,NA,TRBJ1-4,TGTGCCAGCTTAGAGGGTTTAGGGGAAAAACTGTTTTTT,CASLEGLGEKLFF
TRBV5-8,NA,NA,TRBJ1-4,TGTGCCAGCAGCTTGAGGAGGGGCTCTGCAACTAATGAAAAACTGTTTTTT,CASSLRRGSATNEKLFF
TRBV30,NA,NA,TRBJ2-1,TGTGCCTGGAGTGTACTCGGTTCCTACAATGAGCAGTTCTTC,CAWSVLGSYNEQFF